The entry that follows covers one T cell receptor beta chain sequence. Its antigen is still unknown. Preparing the TCRbeta library involved the use of unique molecular identifiers. TCRdb fed the PCR reads into MiXCR, producing one record per CDR3 protein. Of over 400,000 distinct CDR3 sequences in the sample, approximately 41% were seen once. This sample is part of a study of T-cell reconstitution after alpha-beta-depleted transplantation in children. Study outcomes and limitations: Some patients' high day-60 TCRbeta diversity was traced to surviving recipient T cells and thymic progenitors. After transplant, at about two months, alpha-beta T cells were reportedly derived from several hundred expanded graft clones. A year had passed since transplant, and T-cell counts and diversity by then came mostly from newly produced T cells.

Trimming removed 3 bases at V and 0 bases at J, with 13 bases between. CDR3 length: 16 residues. Germline values: CDR1 SGHTA, CDR2 FQGNSA. The receptor was derived from a girl aged 2 to 10 with aplastic anemia, due to receive a stem cell transplant. The source material was PBMCs, sampled before TCRalphabeta/CD19-depleted stem cell transplant. The V call is TRBV7-2, the J call TRBJ2-3; D is uncertain. The CDR3 DNA follows: TGTGCCAGCAGCTTCCGTGGCGGTCCTAGCACAGATACGCAGTATTTT. Protein: CASSFRGGPSTDTQYF.